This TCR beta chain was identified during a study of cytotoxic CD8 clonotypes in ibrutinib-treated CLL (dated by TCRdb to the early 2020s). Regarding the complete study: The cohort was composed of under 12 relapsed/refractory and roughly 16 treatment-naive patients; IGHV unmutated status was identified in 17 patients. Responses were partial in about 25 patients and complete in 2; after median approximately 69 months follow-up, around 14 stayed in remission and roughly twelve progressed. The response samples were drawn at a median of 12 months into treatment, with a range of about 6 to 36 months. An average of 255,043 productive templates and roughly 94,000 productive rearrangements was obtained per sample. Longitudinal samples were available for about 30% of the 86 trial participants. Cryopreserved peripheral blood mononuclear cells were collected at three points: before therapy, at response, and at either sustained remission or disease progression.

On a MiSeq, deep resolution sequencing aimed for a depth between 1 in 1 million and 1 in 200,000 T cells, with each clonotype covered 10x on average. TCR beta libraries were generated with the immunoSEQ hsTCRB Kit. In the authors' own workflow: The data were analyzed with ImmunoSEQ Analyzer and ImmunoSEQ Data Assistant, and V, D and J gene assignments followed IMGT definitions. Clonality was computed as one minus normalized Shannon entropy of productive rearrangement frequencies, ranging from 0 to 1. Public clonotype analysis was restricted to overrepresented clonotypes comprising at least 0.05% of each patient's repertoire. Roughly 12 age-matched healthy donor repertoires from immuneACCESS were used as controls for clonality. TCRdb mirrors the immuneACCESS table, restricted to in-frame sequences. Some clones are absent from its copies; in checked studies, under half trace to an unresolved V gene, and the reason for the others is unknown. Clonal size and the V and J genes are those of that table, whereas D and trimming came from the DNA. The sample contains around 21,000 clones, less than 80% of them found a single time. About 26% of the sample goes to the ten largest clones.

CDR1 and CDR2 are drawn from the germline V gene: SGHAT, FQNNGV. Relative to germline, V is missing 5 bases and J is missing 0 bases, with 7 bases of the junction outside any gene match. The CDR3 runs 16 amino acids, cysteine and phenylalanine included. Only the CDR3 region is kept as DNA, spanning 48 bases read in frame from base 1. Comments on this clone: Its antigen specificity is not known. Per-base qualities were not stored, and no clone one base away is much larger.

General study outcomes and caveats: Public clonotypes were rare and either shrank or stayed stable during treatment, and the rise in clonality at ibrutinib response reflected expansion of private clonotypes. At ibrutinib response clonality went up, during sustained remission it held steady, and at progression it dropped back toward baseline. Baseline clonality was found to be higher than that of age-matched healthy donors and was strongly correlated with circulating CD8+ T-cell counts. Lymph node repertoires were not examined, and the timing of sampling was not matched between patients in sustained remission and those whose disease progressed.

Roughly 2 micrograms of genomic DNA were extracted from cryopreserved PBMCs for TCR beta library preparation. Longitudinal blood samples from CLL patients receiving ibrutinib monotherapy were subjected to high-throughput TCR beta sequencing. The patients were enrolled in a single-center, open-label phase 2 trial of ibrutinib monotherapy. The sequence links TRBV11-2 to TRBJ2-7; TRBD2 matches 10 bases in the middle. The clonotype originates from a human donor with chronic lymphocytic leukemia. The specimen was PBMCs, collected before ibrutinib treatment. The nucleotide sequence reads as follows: TGTGCCAGCAGCAGAGCGGGGGGGGTAAGCTCCTACGAGCAGTACTTC. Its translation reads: CASSRAGGVSSYEQYF.